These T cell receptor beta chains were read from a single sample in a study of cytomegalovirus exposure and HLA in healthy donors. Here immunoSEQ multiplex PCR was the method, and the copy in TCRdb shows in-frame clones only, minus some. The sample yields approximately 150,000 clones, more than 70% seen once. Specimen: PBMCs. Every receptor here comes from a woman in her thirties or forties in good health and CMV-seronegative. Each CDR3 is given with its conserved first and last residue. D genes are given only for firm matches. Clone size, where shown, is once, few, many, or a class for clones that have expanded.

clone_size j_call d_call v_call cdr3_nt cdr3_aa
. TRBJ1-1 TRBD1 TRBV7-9 TGTGCCAGCAGCCAGGACAGGGGGGATCGAGCTTTCTTT CASSQDRGDRAFF
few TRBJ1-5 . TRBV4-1 TGCGCCAGCAGCCAAGGTTGGCTTCAGCCCCAGCATTTT CASSQGWLQPQHF
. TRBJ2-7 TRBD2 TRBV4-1 TGCGCCAGCAGCCAAGGGACTAGCGGCGGTTACGAGCAGTACTTC CASSQGTSGGYEQYF
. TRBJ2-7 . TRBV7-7 TGTGCCAGCAGCCAATCCCGGGAAGACCACGAGCAGTACTTC CASSQSREDHEQYF
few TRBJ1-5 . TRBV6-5 TGTGCCAGCAGTTATACAGGACCCAATCAGCCCCAGCATTTT CASSYTGPNQPQHF
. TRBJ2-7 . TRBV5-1 TGCGCCAGCAGCTTGGGCATCGGACTCTACGAGCAGTACTTC CASSLGIGLYEQYF
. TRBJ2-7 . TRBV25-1 TGTGCCAGCAGGATCGAGGACTACGAGCAGTACTTC CASRIEDYEQYF
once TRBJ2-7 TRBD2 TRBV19 TGTGCCAGTAGTTTTAAGAGCGGGAGGGCTTCCTACGAGCAGTACTTC CASSFKSGRASYEQYF
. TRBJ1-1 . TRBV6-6 TGTGCCAGCAGTTACGGCGGCACTGAAGCTTTCTTT CASSYGGTEAFF
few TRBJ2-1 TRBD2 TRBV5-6 TGTGCCAGCAGCTTGGGTCTAGCGGTTTACAATGAGCAGTTCTTC CASSLGLAVYNEQFF
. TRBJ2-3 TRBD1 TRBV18 TGTGCCAGCTCACCCTTACAGGGGGCGGGAACAGATACGCAGTATTTT CASSPLQGAGTDTQYF
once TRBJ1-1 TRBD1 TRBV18 TGTGCCAGCTCACATTTCGAGACAGGGGCAAGAGGGAACACTGAAGCTTTCTTT CASSHFETGARGNTEAFF
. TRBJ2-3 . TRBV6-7 TGTGCCAGCAGTTACTCCCCGATGGATAGGGGTTTCACAGATACGCAGTATTTT CASSYSPMDRGFTDTQYF
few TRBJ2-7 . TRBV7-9 TGTGCCAGCAGCTCCAACTCCTACGAGCAGTACTTC CASSSNSYEQYF
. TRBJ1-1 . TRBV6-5 TGTGCCAGCAGCCAAATCGGGATGAGCACAAAAGCTTTCTTT CASSQIGMSTKAFF
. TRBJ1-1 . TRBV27 TGTGCCAGCAGCTCAACAGGGTTCACTGAAGCTTTCTTT CASSSTGFTEAFF
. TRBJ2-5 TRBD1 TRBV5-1 TGCGCCAGCAGCTTGGGTGACAGGGGGCTAATGGAGACCCAGTACTTC CASSLGDRGLMETQYF
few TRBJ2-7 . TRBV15 TGTGCCACCAGCAGACTCACAGGGACATACGAGCAGTACTTC CATSRLTGTYEQYF
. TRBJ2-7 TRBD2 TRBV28 TGTGCCAGCAGTTTATACCTAGGACTAGCGGGAGTGCGCTACGAGCAGTACTTC CASSLYLGLAGVRYEQYF
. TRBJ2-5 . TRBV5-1 TGCGCCAGCAGCTTGGAATATCAGAAATCAGTTCTTTACTTC CASSLEYQKSVLYF
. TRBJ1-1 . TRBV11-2 TGTGCCAGCAGCTCCCCAAGGGGGAACACTGAAGCTTTCTTT CASSSPRGNTEAFF
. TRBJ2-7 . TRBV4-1 TGCGCCAGCAGCCAAGGGACAGATGACTACGAGCAGTACTTC CASSQGTDDYEQYF
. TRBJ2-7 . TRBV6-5 TGTGCCAGCAGTGGACAGCCGAGCTCCTACGAGCAGTACTTC CASSGQPSSYEQYF
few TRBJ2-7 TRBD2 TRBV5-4 TGTGCCAGCAGCTTTCGCGGGGGGCGCGAGCAGTACTTC CASSFRGGREQYF
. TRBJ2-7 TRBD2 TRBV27 TGTGCCAGCAGTCCAGCGGGAGCTTACGAGCAGTACTTC CASSPAGAYEQYF
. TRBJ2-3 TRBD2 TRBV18 TGTGCCAGCTCAGAGACTAGCGGGAGTAGTGGTACAGATACGCAGTATTTT CASSETSGSSGTDTQYF
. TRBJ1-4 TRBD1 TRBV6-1 TGTGCCAGTTCCCGGGACAGAGAAAAACTGTTTTTT CASSRDREKLFF
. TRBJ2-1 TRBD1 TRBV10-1 TGCGCCAGCAGACCGGGACAGCACAATGAGCAGTTCTTC CASRPGQHNEQFF
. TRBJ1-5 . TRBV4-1 TGCGCCAGCAGCCAAGGTAGGGGGAATCAGCCCCAGCATTTT CASSQGRGNQPQHF
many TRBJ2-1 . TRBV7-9 TGTGCCAGCAGCGCTGGCTGGAATGAGCAGTTCTTC CASSAGWNEQFF
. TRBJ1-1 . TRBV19 TGTGCCAGTTGGTGGGGGGGGCTTGGGGCTGAAGCTTTCTTT CASWWGGLGAEAFF
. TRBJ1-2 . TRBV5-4 TGTGCCAGCAGCTTGTACTACAGGAACTATGGCTACACCTTC CASSLYYRNYGYTF
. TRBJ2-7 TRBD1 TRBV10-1 TGCGCCAGCAGAGCCCAGACAGGGCCCTACGAGCAGTACTTC CASRAQTGPYEQYF
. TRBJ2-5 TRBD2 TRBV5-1 TGCGCCAGCAGCGGCGGGGGGGCCGAAGAGACCCAGTACTTC CASSGGGAEETQYF
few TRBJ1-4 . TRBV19 TGTGCCAGTAGGATACAAAATGAAAAACTGTTTTTT CASRIQNEKLFF
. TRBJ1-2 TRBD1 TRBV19 TGTGCCAGTAGTATATGGACAGGTGGGAAGTATGGCTACACCTTC CASSIWTGGKYGYTF
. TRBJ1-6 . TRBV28 TGTGCCAGCAGTTTAGGCGGTAATTCACCCCTCCACTTT CASSLGGNSPLHF
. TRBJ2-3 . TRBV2 TGTGCCAGCAGTTACCTAGCGAGCACAGATACGCAGTATTTT CASSYLASTDTQYF
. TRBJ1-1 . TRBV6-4 TGTGCCAGCAGTGATGGGGAGACCACTGAAGCTTTCTTT CASSDGETTEAFF
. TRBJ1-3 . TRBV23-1 TGCGCCAGCAGTCAAGGACAGCTAGGGGATGGAAACACCATATATTTT CASSQGQLGDGNTIYF
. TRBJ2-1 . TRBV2 TGTGCCAGCAGTGCAGGACAATTCAATGAGCAGTTCTTC CASSAGQFNEQFF
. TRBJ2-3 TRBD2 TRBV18 TGTGCCAGCTCACCTCCCGACCGACTAGCGGGGGCTACAGATACGCAGTATTTT CASSPPDRLAGATDTQYF
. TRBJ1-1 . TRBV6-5 TGTGCCAGCAGGGAAACAGGGATCAGGACTGAAGCTTTCTTT CASRETGIRTEAFF
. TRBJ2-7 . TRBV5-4 TGTGCCAGCAGTCAGGGAGGCCACGAGCAGTACTTC CASSQGGHEQYF